This TCR beta chain stems from a study of cytomegalovirus exposure and HLA in healthy donors. Study background: The Caucasian-associated ancestry cluster held roughly 80% of 398 genotyped donors. Study results and caveats: The study labeled around 160 TCR beta chains cytomegalovirus-associated. Most subjects' HLA-A and HLA-B alleles were reportedly predicted from TCR beta sequences. Reports credit the classifier with highly specific, highly sensitive diagnosis of cytomegalovirus status.

As regards this clone: The antigen remains undetermined.

Both 60 Vbeta primers and 13 Jbeta primers went into the PCR. Profiled with immunoSEQ multiplex PCR; TCRdb holds only in-frame clones, not every one. The sample has around 250,000 clones, around 90% seen once. Sequenced sample: PBMCs. The sequence was obtained from a girl aged 2 to 10 in good health and CMV-seronegative.

The CDR3 DNA is TGTGCCAGTAGTAAGGACAGAGATACGCAGTATTTT. It encodes CASSKDRDTQYF. The chain has TRBV19 and TRBJ2-3, with D maybe TRBD1 (6 bases). V lost 4 bases and J lost 5, with 7 bases in between. The CDR3 length is 12 residues. The germline V gene encodes CDR1 LNHDA and CDR2 SQIVND (reference sequence).